The 25 T cell receptor beta chains below were found in one sample sequenced in a study of T cells after yellow fever vaccination. Using its own MiXCR run on the 5' RACE reads, TCRdb lists one record per CDR3 protein. The repertoire holds approximately 170,000 distinct CDR3 sequences, with approximately 9.9% as singletons. The starting material was CD8+ T cells sorted from PBMCs, obtained 15 days after the yellow fever booster vaccination. These receptors originate from a man aged 18 to 30 who received the YFV17D yellow fever vaccine.

The chain has TRBV24-1 and TRBJ2-3; TRBD1 might be the D (7 bases). Germline lookup yields CDR1 KGHDR and CDR2 SFDVKD. This CDR3 has 11 residues. The ends were cut back, 9 bases at V and 9 bases at J, with 12 bases in the middle. This chain's CDR3 is CATSQGRTQYF. CDR3 in DNA: TGTGCCACCTCACAGGGGAGGACGCAGTATTTT.

This clonotype was counted ten times or more. V usage is TRBV3-1 and J usage is TRBJ1-5; D not resolved. Trimming removed 0 bases at V and 2 bases at J, with 11 bases between. There are 16 residues in the CDR3. Looked up from germline, CDR1 is LGHDT and CDR2 is YNNKEL (reference sequence). CDR3 sequence reads: CASSQEPPMGNQPQHF. The CDR3 DNA sequence: TGTGCCAGCAGCCAAGAACCCCCCATGGGCAATCAGCCCCAGCATTTT.

This rearrangement joins TRBV6-5 to TRBJ2-1; TRBD2 might be the D (5 bases). The CDR3 covers 12 residues. Germline V gives CDR1 MNHEY, CDR2 SVGAGI. Trimming took off 5 bases at V and 4 bases at J, with 6 bases between the two ends. CDR3 protein: CASSGLYNEQFF. The CDR3 DNA reads TGTGCCAGCAGTGGACTGTACAATGAGCAGTTCTTC.

The chain has TRBV5-4 and TRBJ2-3; D uncertain. CDR3 length: 13 amino acids. The V end lost 0 bases, the J end lost 2 bases, and 4 bases lay between the germline ends. In germline, CDR1 is SGHNT, CDR2 YYREEE (reference sequence). The CDR3 nucleotides are TGTGCCAGCAGCTTGGTCGACACAGATACGCAGTATTTT. It encodes CASSLVDTDTQYF.

This clonotype was found a few times. V is TRBV7-8 and J is TRBJ2-3, with D maybe TRBD1 (5 bases). Per the germline V gene, CDR1 is SGHVS and CDR2 is FQNEAQ. V was shortened by 1 base and J by 0 bases, with 11 bases between the two germline ends. The CDR3 runs to 16 residues. The CDR3 nucleotides are TGTGCCAGCAGCTTAGAAGCAGGGCTCAGCACAGATACGCAGTATTTT. This gives the protein CASSLEAGLSTDTQYF.

In its sample, this clonotype was seen a few times. The V and J genes are TRBV6-2 or TRBV6-3 and TRBJ2-1; D is unresolved. CDR1 is MNHEY, CDR2 SVGEGT, per germline. Trimming shortened V by 0 bases and J by 1 base, and 10 bases separated the two germline ends. The CDR3 covers 16 residues. The CDR3 reads CASSYSKGWSYNEQFF. The CDR3 region has the DNA TGTGCCAGCAGTTACTCGAAAGGGTGGTCCTACAATGAGCAGTTCTTC.

The chain employs TRBV7-6 and TRBJ1-3, with D unresolved. The CDR3 runs to 15 residues. CDR1 SGHVS and CDR2 FNYEAQ come from the germline V gene. Trimming pared 1 base from V and 2 bases from J, leaving 9 bases between. This CDR3 reads CASSLDPGTGNTIYF. DNA for the CDR3: TGTGCCAGCAGCTTAGATCCGGGGACTGGAAACACCATATATTTT.

This rearrangement joins TRBV5-8 to TRBJ2-7; possibly TRBD1 or TRBD2 for D (5 bases each). V gave up 6 bases and J gave up 2 bases, with 21 bases separating them. Germline V gives CDR1 SGHTS, CDR2 YDEGEE. The CDR3 is 16 amino acids. The CDR3 nucleotides read TGTGCCAGCAACCCCCCTTGGAAACGGGGCACCTACGAGCAGTACTTC. Translating it yields CASNPPWKRGTYEQYF.

This clonotype was seen a few times. The chain is built from TRBV5-1 and TRBJ2-3; 7 positions match TRBD1. This CDR3 contains 18 residues. CDR1 and CDR2 from the germline V gene are SGHRS and YFSETQ. Trimming at V came to 0 bases and at J to 2 bases, leaving 12 bases not matched to a gene. As DNA, the CDR3 is TGCGCCAGCAGCTTGGTGACCCCACAGGGGTGGGTCACAGATACGCAGTATTTT. This gives the protein CASSLVTPQGWVTDTQYF.

The sample holds a few counts of this clonotype. The gene calls are TRBV7-9 and TRBJ1-2, with TRBD1 as a possible D gene (5 bases). The V gene lost 4 bases and the J gene lost 4 bases, with 10 bases spanning the gap. The CDR3 is 13 amino acids. The germline gives CDR1 SEHNR, CDR2 FQNEAQ (reference sequence). This CDR3 reads CASSSTGGYGYTF. CDR3 DNA sequence: TGTGCCAGCAGCTCTACTGGGGGCTATGGCTACACCTTC. The whole variable domain, filled in from reference TRBV7-9 and TRBJ1-2, reads DTGVSQNPRHKITKRGQNVTFRCDPISEHNRLYWYRQTLGQGPEFLTYFQNEAQLEKSRLLSDRFSAERPKGSFSTLEIQRTEQGDSAMYLCASSSTGGYGYTFGSGTRLTVV.

This chain uses TRBV5-4 with TRBJ1-6; 7 bases line up with TRBD1. V gave up 1 base and J gave up 11 bases; unmatched junction bases: 9. The CDR3 is made up of 15 amino acids. Germline loops: CDR1 SGHNT, CDR2 YYREEE (reference sequence). CDR3 DNA sequence: TGTGCCAGCAGCTTGCTTGGGCAGGGGGTTCCACCCCTCCACTTT. As protein: CASSLLGQGVPPLHF.

Ten or more counts support this clonotype. Here the CDR3 reads CASSPGGAFSYGYTF. The CDR3 DNA reads as TGCGCCAGCAGCCCCGGGGGGGCTTTTAGCTATGGCTACACCTTC. This sequence joins TRBV5-1 and TRBJ1-2; D may be TRBD1 (6 bases). CDR1 is SGHRS, CDR2 YFSETQ, per germline. CDR3 length: 15 amino acids. The germline V and J ends were trimmed by 4 bases and 4 bases, with 17 bases remaining between them. Combining the CDR3 with reference TRBV5-1 and TRBJ1-2 gives the whole variable domain KAGVTQTPRYLIKTRGQQVTLSCSPISGHRSVSWYQQTPGQGLQFLFEYFSETQRNKGNFPGRFSGRQFSNSRSEMNVSTLELGDSALYLCASSPGGAFSYGYTFGSGTRLTVV.

This chain joins TRBV7-9 and TRBJ1-5, with a weak D call TRBD1 (5 bases). There are 16 residues in the CDR3. CDR1 is SEHNR, CDR2 FQNEAQ, per germline (reference sequence). Deletions cut 0 bases from V and 0 bases from J, with 9 bases between. The DNA of the CDR3 is TGTGCCAGCAGCTTAGCGACAGCTTATAGCAATCAGCCCCAGCATTTT. Protein product: CASSLATAYSNQPQHF.

This clonotype was seen a few times. The V gene is TRBV6-5, the J gene TRBJ2-7, with TRBD1 matching 10 bases. From germline, CDR1 is MNHEY and CDR2 SVGAGI. V dropped 5 bases and J dropped 2; count of bases not matched to a gene: 6. The CDR3 consists of 15 residues. As DNA, the CDR3 is TGTGCCAGCAGTCTGGGGACAGGGGCGGCCTACGAGCAGTACTTC. Its translation is CASSLGTGAAYEQYF.

The chain is built from TRBV4-1 and TRBJ1-5, with D possibly matching TRBD1 (5 bases). The CDR3 extends over 15 amino acids. V lost 1 base and J 6 bases, leaving 13 bases between the germline ends. Germline lookup yields CDR1 MGHRA and CDR2 YSYEKL. The CDR3 DNA follows: TGCGCCAGCAGCCAAGTCTCAGGGTCCGGTCAGCCCCAGCATTTT. Its translation: CASSQVSGSGQPQHF.

This clonotype has more than one count but fewer than ten. The chain is built from TRBV7-9 and TRBJ1-3; TRBD1 matches at 8 bases. The V gene's germline CDR1 is SEHNR and CDR2 FQNEAQ (reference sequence). The CDR3 sequence is 15 residues long. The junction had 2 bases not matched to a gene; V was cut back by 0 bases and J by 4 bases. As DNA, the CDR3 is TGTGCCAGCAGCTTAGCCAGGGGGCGAGGAAACACCATATATTTT. Protein: CASSLARGRGNTIYF.

The rearrangement uses TRBV7-9 and TRBJ1-6; 10 bases line up with TRBD1. CDR3 length equals 15 residues. CDR1 is SEHNR, CDR2 FQNEAQ, per germline (reference sequence). V lost 6 bases and J lost 8; bases outside the gene matches: 7. Here the CDR3 reads CASRVGGTGDSPLHF. The CDR3 bases are TGTGCCAGCAGGGTCGGCGGGACAGGGGATTCACCCCTCCACTTT.

V usage is TRBV5-1 and J usage is TRBJ2-3; D might be TRBD1 (6 bases). The CDR3 spans 15 residues. Germline-derived CDR1 and CDR2 are SGHRS and YFSETQ. The V end lost 4 bases, the J end lost 1 base, and 13 bases lay between the germline ends. The CDR3 DNA follows: TGCGCCAGCAGCCTCCTCTGGGGGCGCACAGATACGCAGTATTTT. The encoded protein is CASSLLWGRTDTQYF.

This clonotype was recorded a few times. V is TRBV30 and J is TRBJ1-1, with TRBD1 matching over 10 bases. The CDR3 totals 14 residues. Germline V gives CDR1 GTSNPN, CDR2 SVGIG (reference sequence). V shed 2 bases, J shed 5 bases, and the junction held 5 bases outside the gene matches. The CDR3: CAWSTTGGYTEAFF. CDR3 bases: TGTGCCTGGAGTACGACAGGGGGCTATACTGAAGCTTTCTTT.

The chain is built from TRBV7-9 and TRBJ2-1; 11 bases agree with TRBD2. The CDR3 spans 16 residues. Germline loops: CDR1 SEHNR, CDR2 FQNEAQ (reference sequence). V shed 2 bases, J shed 10 bases, and the junction held 10 bases outside the gene matches. In nucleotides, the CDR3 is TGTGCCAGCAGCTTACGACTAGCGGGGCGCTTCGACGAGCAGTTCTTC. Translated, it gives CASSLRLAGRFDEQFF.

This clonotype was counted at least ten times. The J gene is TRBJ2-7, the V gene TRBV29-1; D may match TRBD1 or TRBD2 (5 bases each). CDR3 size: 13 residues. Per the germline V gene, CDR1 is SQVTM and CDR2 is ANQGSEA. Trimming took 6 bases from V and 3 from J, leaving 15 bases between them. CDR3 sequence: CSVHEGLNYEQYF. CDR3 nucleotides: TGCAGCGTCCACGAGGGGCTTAACTACGAGCAGTACTTC.

This clonotype was detected only a few times. The rearrangement uses TRBV7-9 and TRBJ2-3; D call uncertain. V lost 5 bases and J lost 4, with 10 bases in between. The germline V gene has CDR1 SEHNR and CDR2 FQNEAQ (reference sequence). The length of the CDR3 is 13 residues. The DNA for the CDR3 is TGTGCCAGCAGCCCAAGCTTGTCAGATACGCAGTATTTT. Residues: CASSPSLSDTQYF. The full variable domain, rest sourced from reference TRBV7-9 and TRBJ2-3, is DTGVSQNPRHKITKRGQNVTFRCDPISEHNRLYWYRQTLGQGPEFLTYFQNEAQLEKSRLLSDRFSAERPKGSFSTLEIQRTEQGDSAMYLCASSPSLSDTQYFGPGTRLTVL.

V and J are TRBV7-9 and TRBJ2-7, with 7 bases lining up with TRBD1. V dropped 5 bases and J dropped 2; count of bases not matched to a gene: 6. CDR1 SEHNR and CDR2 FQNEAQ come from the germline V gene (reference sequence). The CDR3 length is 14 residues. The CDR3 DNA is TGTGCCAGCAGCGCTACCGGGACAGCCTACGAGCAGTACTTC. This gives the protein CASSATGTAYEQYF.

A word on this clonotype: Germline and junction disagree at one end, which may indicate a read error. The chain carries TRBV11-2 and TRBJ2-5, with 8 bases aligning to TRBD2. The CDR3 length is 16 residues. Germline values: CDR1 SGHAT, CDR2 FQNNGV. CDR3 loop: CDSSPRTGGSPKTQYF. The DNA for the CDR3 is TGTGACAGCAGCCCAAGGACGGGAGGGAGCCCCAAGACCCAGTACTTC.

In this sample, this clonotype turned up a few times. The rearrangement joins TRBV14 to TRBJ2-1; 9 bases fit TRBD1. This CDR3 region has 17 residues. Trimming removed 3 bases from V and 5 bases from J; junction bases left unmatched: 11. Germline values: CDR1 SGHDN, CDR2 FVKESK. CDR3 amino acids: CASSQAYRDRAHNEQFF. In nucleotides, the CDR3 is TGTGCCAGCAGCCAGGCCTATAGGGACAGGGCCCACAATGAGCAGTTCTTC.